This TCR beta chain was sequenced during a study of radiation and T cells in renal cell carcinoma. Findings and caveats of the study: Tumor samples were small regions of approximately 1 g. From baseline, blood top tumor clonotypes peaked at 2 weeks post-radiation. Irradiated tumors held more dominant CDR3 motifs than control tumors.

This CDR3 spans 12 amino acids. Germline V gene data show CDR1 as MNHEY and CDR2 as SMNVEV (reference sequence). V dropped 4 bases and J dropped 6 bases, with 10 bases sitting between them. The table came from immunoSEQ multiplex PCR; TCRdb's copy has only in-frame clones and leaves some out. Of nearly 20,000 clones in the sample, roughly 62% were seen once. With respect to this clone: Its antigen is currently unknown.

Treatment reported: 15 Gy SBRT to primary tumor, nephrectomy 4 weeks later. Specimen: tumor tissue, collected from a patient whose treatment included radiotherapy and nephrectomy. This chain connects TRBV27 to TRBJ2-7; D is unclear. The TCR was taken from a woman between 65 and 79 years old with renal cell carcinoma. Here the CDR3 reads CASSSRFSEQYF. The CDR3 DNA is TGTGCCAGCAGTTCTCGGTTCTCCGAGCAGTACTTC.